This passage covers 6 T cell receptor beta chains from one sample sequenced in a study of shared T cell receptors in the human thymus. Method: immunoSEQ multiplex PCR; TCRdb's copy keeps in-frame clones and lacks some. The sample contains over 450,000 clones, around 78% of which appear only once. These data were also reused for a study on human thymus T cells.

Sample: thymocytes. These receptors originate from a boy under two years old with a congenital heart defect.

The rearrangement links TRBV2 to TRBJ2-7; 9 bases match TRBD1. The CDR3 covers 14 residues. V trimming: 7 bases; J trimming: 1 base; junction bases outside the gene matches: 5. Germline V lookup: CDR1 SNHLY, CDR2 FYNNEI. As DNA, the CDR3 is TGTGCCAGCATCGGGACAGGGCTTTCCTACGAGCAGTACTTC. It specifies CASIGTGLSYEQYF.

This clone was picked up a small number of times. The rearrangement uses TRBV4-1 and TRBJ2-7; TRBD2 agrees at 14 bases. This CDR3 is 19 amino acids long. The V gene's germline CDR1 is MGHRA and CDR2 YSYEKL. Unmatched junction bases numbered 10, after V lost 1 base and J lost 2 bases. The CDR3 loop reads CASSQATSGRADEPYEQYF. As DNA, the CDR3 is TGCGCCAGCAGCCAAGCGACTAGCGGGAGGGCCGATGAGCCCTACGAGCAGTACTTC.

The chain recombines TRBV11-3 with TRBJ2-7; 8 nucleotides match TRBD2. The germline V gene encodes CDR1 SGHNT and CDR2 YENEEA. V gave up 6 bases and J gave up 3 bases; unmatched junction bases: 10. The CDR3 length is 15 residues. Here the CDR3 reads CASSFGLAGDYEQYF. The CDR3 nucleotides read TGTGCCAGCAGTTTCGGACTAGCCGGAGACTACGAGCAGTACTTC.

This clone has just one count. V usage is TRBV28 and J usage is TRBJ2-7; 10 nucleotides agree with TRBD1. Germline CDR1 reads MDHEN; CDR2 reads SYDVKM. V was clipped by 5 bases and J by 0 bases; unmatched bases: 4. CDR3 length: 15 residues. The CDR3 spells CASSPRTGGSYEQYF. In nucleotides, the CDR3 is TGTGCCAGCAGTCCCCGGACAGGGGGCTCCTACGAGCAGTACTTC.

This chain uses TRBV9 with TRBJ2-7; 8 nucleotides line up with TRBD2. CDR1 and CDR2 from the germline V gene are SGDLS and YYNGEE. This CDR3 is 16 amino acids long. The V segment lost 0 bases and the J segment 4 bases; nucleotides outside the gene matches: 9. Written as DNA, the CDR3 is TGTGCCAGCAGCGTAGCTGAGAGCGGGAGTAAATACGAGCAGTACTTC. Translating it yields CASSVAESGSKYEQYF. Full variable domain (missing parts from reference TRBV9 and TRBJ2-7): DSGVTQTPKHLITATGQRVTLRCSPRSGDLSVYWYQQSLDQGLQFLIQYYNGEERAKGNILERFSAQQFPDLHSELNLSSLELGDSALYFCASSVAESGSKYEQYFGPGTRLTVT.

The chain carries TRBV6-5 and TRBJ2-7; the D is unclear. The CDR3 contains 12 residues. Per the germline V gene, CDR1 is MNHEY and CDR2 is SVGAGI. Deletions cut 6 bases from V and 4 bases from J, with 10 bases between. CDR3 region: CASSPSRYEQYF. The CDR3 DNA reads TGTGCCAGCAGCCCCTCTCGGTACGAGCAGTACTTC.